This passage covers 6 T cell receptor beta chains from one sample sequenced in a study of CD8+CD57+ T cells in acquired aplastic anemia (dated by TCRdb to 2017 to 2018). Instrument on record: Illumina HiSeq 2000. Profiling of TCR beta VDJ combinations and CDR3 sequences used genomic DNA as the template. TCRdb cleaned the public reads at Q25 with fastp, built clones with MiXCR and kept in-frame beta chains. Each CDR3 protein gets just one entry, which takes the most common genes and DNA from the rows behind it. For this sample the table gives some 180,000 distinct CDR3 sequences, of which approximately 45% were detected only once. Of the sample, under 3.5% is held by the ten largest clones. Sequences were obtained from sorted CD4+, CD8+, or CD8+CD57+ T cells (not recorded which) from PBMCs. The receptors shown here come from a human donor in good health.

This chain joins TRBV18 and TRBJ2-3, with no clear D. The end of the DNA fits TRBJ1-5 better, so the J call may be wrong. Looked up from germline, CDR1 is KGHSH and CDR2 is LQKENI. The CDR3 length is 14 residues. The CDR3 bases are TGTGCCAGCTCACCCCAAGGGATCACAGATACGCAGCATTTT. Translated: CASSPQGITDTQHF.

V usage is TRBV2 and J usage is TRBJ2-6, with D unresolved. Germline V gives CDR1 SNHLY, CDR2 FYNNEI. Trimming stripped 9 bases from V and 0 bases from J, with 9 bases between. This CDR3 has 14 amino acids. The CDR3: CARRLSSGANVLTF. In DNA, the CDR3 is TGTGCCAGGAGATTAAGCTCTGGGGCCAACGTCCTGACTTTC.

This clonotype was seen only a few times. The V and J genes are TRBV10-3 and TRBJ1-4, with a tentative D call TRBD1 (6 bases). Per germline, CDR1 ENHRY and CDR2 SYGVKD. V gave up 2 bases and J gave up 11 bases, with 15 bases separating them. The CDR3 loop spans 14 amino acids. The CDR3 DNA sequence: TGTGCCATCAGTGAGCCGCGGGGGGCAGGGAAACTGTTTTTT. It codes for CAISEPRGAGKLFF.

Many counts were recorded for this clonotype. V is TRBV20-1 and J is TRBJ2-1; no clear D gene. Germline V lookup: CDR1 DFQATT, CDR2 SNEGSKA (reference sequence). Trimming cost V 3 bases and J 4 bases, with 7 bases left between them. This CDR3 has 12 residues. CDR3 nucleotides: TGCAGTGCTAGTGCCATATACAATGAGCAGTTCTTC. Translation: CSASAIYNEQFF.

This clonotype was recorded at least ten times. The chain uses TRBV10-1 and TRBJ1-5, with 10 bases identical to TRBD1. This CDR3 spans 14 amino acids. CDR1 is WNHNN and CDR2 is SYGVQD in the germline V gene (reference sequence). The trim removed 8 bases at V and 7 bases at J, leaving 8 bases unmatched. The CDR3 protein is CASRGQGSQQPQHF. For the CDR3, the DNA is TGCGCCAGCCGGGGACAGGGGTCGCAGCAGCCCCAGCATTTT.

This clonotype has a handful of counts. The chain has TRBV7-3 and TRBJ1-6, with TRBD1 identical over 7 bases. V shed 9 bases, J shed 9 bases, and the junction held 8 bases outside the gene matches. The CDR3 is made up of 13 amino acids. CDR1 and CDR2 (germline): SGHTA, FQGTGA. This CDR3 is CASGQVGSSPLHF. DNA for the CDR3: TGTGCCAGTGGACAGGTGGGATCTTCACCCCTCCACTTT.